The present TCR beta chain was sequenced within a study of blood T cell repertoires in COVID-19. Turning to the study itself: Sites across the United States, Italy and Spain contributed samples from acute and convalescent COVID-19. Nucleic acid was either cDNA or gDNA, and it came from T cells, B-cell-depleted T cells, or PBMCs.

Assignments of participants to cohorts depended upon their own reported clinical history. The CDR3 is 14 residues long. V dropped 3 bases and J dropped 4 bases, with 13 bases sitting between them. The V gene's germline CDR1 is SGHRS and CDR2 YFSETQ. Study processing details: It was from reference gene primer amplification that nucleated cell counts were estimated. The protocol was immunoSEQ multiplex PCR, while the TCRdb copy is restricted to in-frame clones and leaves out a portion. Clone size and the V and J calls come from that table; the DNA yielded D and trimming. Here the sample spans 150,000 to 200,000 clones, more than 85% being singletons.

The V gene is TRBV5-1, the J gene TRBJ1-2, with D maybe TRBD1 (6 bases). The receptor was isolated from a human donor with acute COVID-19. The donor label of this sample is uncertain. The sequenced sample was PBMCs or T cells enriched from blood (not recorded which). CDR3 in amino acids: CASSSRTDLYGYTF. Here the CDR3 DNA reads TGCGCCAGCAGCTCACGGACAGACCTCTATGGCTACACCTTC.